One and the same sample provided the 24 T cell receptor beta chains below, sequenced in a study of identical twins. TCRdb recomputed calls from the 5' RACE reads with MiXCR, one row per CDR3 protein. The table includes some 660,000 distinct CDR3 sequences, 8.5% to 9% detected once. These data are also associated with another study on yellow fever vaccine responses in identical twins.

Sequenced input: PBMCs. The receptors derive from a woman aged 18-29 years in good health.

The chain uses TRBV3-1 and TRBJ2-5; 11 bases map to TRBD2. The ends lost 3 bases at V and 4 bases at J; junction bases unmatched: 7. Germline CDR1 and CDR2: LGHDT and YNNKEL (reference sequence). The CDR3 is made up of 16 amino acids. CDR3 residues: CASSQGTSGVRETQYF. In DNA form, the CDR3 reads TGTGCCAGCAGCCAGGGGACTAGCGGAGTCCGAGAGACCCAGTACTTC.

This clonotype was seen a handful of times. The chain joins TRBV12-3 or TRBV12-4 to TRBJ2-2; maybe TRBD2 (5 bases). This CDR3 has 15 amino acids. Trimming took 1 base from V and 5 from J, leaving 11 bases between them. The CDR3 coding sequence is TGTGCCAGCAGTTTAGTGGGAGTAGGGACCGGGGAGCTGTTTTTT. Its protein product is CASSLVGVGTGELFF.

V usage is TRBV4-2 and J usage is TRBJ2-2; D gene uncertain. Germline lookup yields CDR1 LGHNA and CDR2 YNFKEQ. V was shortened by 0 bases and J by 7 bases, with 6 bases between the two germline ends. The CDR3 is made up of 13 amino acids. The CDR3 nucleotides read TGTGCCAGCAGCCAAGATCTTGGCGGGGAGCTGTTTTTT. This gives the protein CASSQDLGGELFF.

This clonotype was detected ten times or more. The chain has TRBV6-2 or TRBV6-3 and TRBJ2-5; possibly TRBD1 for D (6 bases). Germline-derived CDR1 and CDR2 are MNHEY and SVGEGT. Trimming shortened V by 3 bases and J by 4 bases, and 15 bases separated the two germline ends. The length of the CDR3 is 15 residues. CDR3 sequence: CASSYFRQARETQYF. The DNA of the CDR3 is TGTGCCAGCAGTTATTTCCGACAGGCGAGAGAGACCCAGTACTTC.

This clonotype was seen repeatedly, ten times or more. The chain recombines TRBV2 with TRBJ2-2; 7 bases are a match to TRBD2. Looked up from germline, CDR1 is SNHLY and CDR2 is FYNNEI. V lost 2 bases to trimming and J lost 7 bases; unmatched junction nucleotides: 4. CDR3 length: 14 residues. The CDR3 loop reads CASSELASGGELFF. The DNA for the CDR3 is TGTGCCAGCAGTGAATTGGCTAGCGGCGGGGAGCTGTTTTTT. Using reference TRBV2 and TRBJ2-2 for the parts outside the CDR3, the full variable domain is EPEVTQTPSHQVTQMGQEVILRCVPISNHLYFYWYRQILGQKVEFLVSFYNNEISEKSEIFDDQFSVERPDGSNFTLKIRSTKLEDSAMYFCASSELASGGELFFGEGSRLTVL.

This clonotype was seen repeatedly, ten times or more. The V and J genes are TRBV12-3 or TRBV12-4 and TRBJ1-6; D is ambiguous. The CDR3 runs 12 residues. Trimming pared 6 bases from V and 14 bases from J, leaving 14 bases between. For the CDR3, the DNA is TGTGCCAGCAGGCAGGATTCTATGGCCCTCCACTTT. It translates to CASRQDSMALHF.

This clonotype was detected many times. The J gene is TRBJ2-1, the V gene TRBV24-1, with D perhaps TRBD2 (6 bases). Germline CDR1 KGHDR, CDR2 SFDVKD. The CDR3 runs to 16 residues. Trimming cost V 4 bases and J 2 bases, with 14 bases left between them. For the CDR3, the DNA is TGTGCCACCAGTGACCATAGCGGTCCTACCTACAATGAGCAGTTCTTC. Translating it yields CATSDHSGPTYNEQFF.

This clonotype was detected ten times or more. The chain uses TRBV5-1 and TRBJ2-3; tentatively, D is TRBD2 (6 bases). CDR1 SGHRS and CDR2 YFSETQ come from the germline V gene. Trimming removed 4 bases at V and 0 bases at J, with 12 bases between. CDR3 length: 15 amino acids. The CDR3 loop is CASSEGLTSTDTQYF. CDR3 bases: TGCGCCAGCAGCGAGGGACTCACTAGCACAGATACGCAGTATTTT.

This clonotype has a count of ten or more. The chain has TRBV4-2 and TRBJ2-3; 11 positions agree with TRBD2. Germline assignment: CDR1 LGHNA and CDR2 YNFKEQ. The length of the CDR3 is 16 residues. V lost 4 bases and J lost 6; bases outside the gene matches: 9. CDR3 coding DNA: TGTGCCAGCAGCCCCTCTCTAGCGGGGGGCGAGGATACGCAGTATTTT. Its translation is CASSPSLAGGEDTQYF.

J is TRBJ2-2 and V is TRBV7-6, with a possible D match to TRBD1 (5 bases). The germline CDR1 and CDR2 sequences are SGHVS and FNYEAQ. The CDR3 is 16 amino acids. V gave up 4 bases and J gave up 2 bases, with 14 bases separating them. The CDR3 sequence is CASSSPMGRNTGELFF. CDR3 DNA sequence: TGTGCCAGCAGCTCCCCCATGGGGCGAAACACCGGGGAGCTGTTTTTT.

This clonotype has at least ten counts. This chain connects TRBV10-3 to TRBJ2-2; D not certain. Deletions cut 6 bases from V and 1 base from J, with 3 bases between. Germline CDR1 ENHRY, CDR2 SYGVKD. CDR3 length: 12 amino acids. CDR3 nucleotide sequence: TGTGCCATCAGGGGGAACACCGGGGAGCTGTTTTTT. This translates into CAIRGNTGELFF.

The V gene is TRBV10-3, the J gene TRBJ1-2; 7 bases agree with TRBD1. The CDR3 runs to 17 residues. Germline V CDR1 and CDR2: ENHRY, SYGVKD. The trim removed 0 bases at V and 4 bases at J, leaving 11 bases unmatched. The CDR3 coding sequence is TGTGCCATCAGTGAGTCAGACGCCCCGACAGGGACCTATGGCTACACCTTC. Protein product: CAISESDAPTGTYGYTF.

The V call is TRBV2, the J call TRBJ2-5; 11 bases are a match to TRBD2. V trimming: 8 bases; J trimming: 5 bases; junction bases outside the gene matches: 10. The germline CDR1 and CDR2 sequences are SNHLY and FYNNEI. The CDR3 is 15 residues long. The CDR3 loop is CASAGRLAGRETQYF. The DNA of the CDR3 is TGTGCCAGCGCTGGGAGACTAGCGGGAAGGGAGACCCAGTACTTC.

The sample holds a few counts of this clonotype. The genes are TRBV4-2 and TRBJ1-2; D call uncertain. The CDR3 has 14 amino acids. Germline V gene data show CDR1 as LGHNA and CDR2 as YNFKEQ. V lost 4 bases, J lost 7 bases, and 16 bases lay in between. The CDR3 DNA reads as TGTGCCAGCAGCCGGCCGGACGGCGCGAGTGGCTACACCTTC. It translates to CASSRPDGASGYTF.

V and J are TRBV5-1 and TRBJ2-7, with a possible D match to TRBD1 (6 bases). The ends were cut back, 3 bases at V and 6 bases at J, with 19 bases in the middle. CDR1 SGHRS and CDR2 YFSETQ come from the germline V gene. CDR3 length: 15 amino acids. CDR3 sequence reads: CASSSGQPSIGEQYF. The CDR3 nucleotides are TGCGCCAGCAGCTCAGGACAGCCGTCGATTGGCGAGCAGTACTTC.

This clonotype was recorded a few times. The chain joins TRBV6-1 to TRBJ2-1, with a tentative D call TRBD2 (6 bases). Germline lookup yields CDR1 MNHNS and CDR2 SASEGT. The CDR3 is 13 amino acids. V shed 8 bases and J shed 2 bases, with 10 bases lying between them. The CDR3 loop is CASRLAPYNEQFF. CDR3 sequence (DNA): TGTGCCAGCCGGCTAGCGCCCTACAATGAGCAGTTCTTC.

At least ten counts were recorded for this clonotype. This sequence joins TRBV25-1 and TRBJ2-1; the D gene is possibly TRBD2 (6 bases). CDR3 size: 13 residues. Germline CDR1 is MGHDK and CDR2 is SYGVNS. V shed 1 base and J shed 6 bases, with 7 bases lying between them. The CDR3 is CASSEWGVNEQFF. For the CDR3, the DNA is TGTGCCAGCAGTGAATGGGGGGTCAATGAGCAGTTCTTC.

This clonotype was counted ten times or more. The V call is TRBV10-3, the J call TRBJ1-2; TRBD1 matches at 7 bases. The CDR3 sequence is 12 residues long. Germline CDR1 reads ENHRY; CDR2 reads SYGVKD. V lost 2 bases and J lost 10; bases outside the gene matches: 4. The CDR3 sequence: CAISEDRVDYTF. For the CDR3, the DNA is TGTGCCATCAGTGAGGACAGGGTAGACTACACCTTC.

This clonotype was counted ten times or more. This sequence joins TRBV6-5 and TRBJ2-6, with TRBD1 as a possible D gene (5 bases). Germline V CDR1 and CDR2: MNHEY, SVGAGI. The CDR3 consists of 18 residues. V lost 1 base and J lost 0, with 13 bases in between. The DNA of the CDR3 is TGTGCCAGCAGTTACTACTACGGACAAATCTCTGGGGCCAACGTCCTGACTTTC. Translated, it gives CASSYYYGQISGANVLTF.

This clonotype was seen a handful of times. The chain links TRBV2 to TRBJ2-7; the D gene is possibly TRBD1 (5 bases). From germline, CDR1 is SNHLY and CDR2 FYNNEI. This CDR3 has 16 amino acids. Trimming shortened V by 6 bases and J by 0 bases, and 18 bases separated the two germline ends. The CDR3 region is CASSPNFGADSYEQYF. In DNA form, the CDR3 reads TGTGCCAGCAGCCCAAATTTTGGGGCGGACTCCTACGAGCAGTACTTC.

The sample holds many counts of this clonotype. CDR3 coding DNA: TGCAGCGTTGTACGATTCCGGGGGTCCGACAATGAGCAGTTCTTC. Amino acid sequence: CSVVRFRGSDNEQFF. V is TRBV29-1 and J is TRBJ2-1, with D possibly TRBD2 on 6 matching bases. CDR1 SQVTM and CDR2 ANQGSEA come from the germline V gene. This CDR3 is 15 amino acids long. Trimming shortened V by 4 bases and J by 5 bases, and 18 bases separated the two germline ends.

This clonotype has ten or more counts. The genes are TRBV7-2 and TRBJ2-7; TRBD1 agrees at 12 bases. After removal of 3 bases from V and 9 bases from J, the junction contained 6 bases not matched to a gene. CDR3 length: 14 residues. In germline, CDR1 is SGHTA, CDR2 FQGNSA. The CDR3 sequence is CASSFRDRGRGQYF. CDR3 bases: TGTGCCAGCAGCTTTAGGGACAGGGGGCGGGGGCAGTACTTC.

This chain joins TRBV11-2 and TRBJ2-7, with 7 bases that match TRBD1. V dropped 6 bases and J dropped 6; count of bases not matched to a gene: 8. Germline V gene lookup returns CDR1 SGHAT and CDR2 FQNNGV. This CDR3 has 13 residues. The CDR3 sequence is CASRLPGGSEQYF. In DNA form, the CDR3 reads TGTGCCAGCAGACTACCAGGGGGATCCGAGCAGTACTTC.

The chain couples TRBV3-1 to TRBJ2-7; 8 positions match TRBD2. Germline V lookup: CDR1 LGHDT, CDR2 YNNKEL (reference sequence). Germline trimming cut 0 bases from V and 2 bases from J; bases unmatched to any gene: 6. CDR3 size: 16 residues. The CDR3 sequence is CASSQDIQRGTYEQYF. The DNA for the CDR3 is TGTGCCAGCAGCCAAGATATCCAGCGGGGGACCTACGAGCAGTACTTC.